The 18 T cell receptor beta chains reported below all come from one sample, sequenced in a study of CD8 T cells in ankylosing spondylitis. TCRdb processed the 5' RACE reads anew with MiXCR; each CDR3 protein has one entry. Of some 840,000 distinct CDR3 sequences in the sample, approximately 12% were seen once. Notes on the study in general: Made up of 7 to 9 highly homologous variants, a TCR beta motif appeared characteristic of ankylosing spondylitis blood.

What these receptors recognize is not known. The sample was blood, either unsorted or a sorted T cell fraction (not recorded which). These receptors were obtained from a male donor with ankylosing spondylitis.

The chain is built from TRBV2 and TRBJ2-7, with 8 bases matching TRBD1. Germline-derived CDR1 and CDR2 are SNHLY and FYNNEI. J gave up 2 bases and V 4 bases, and 7 bases lay outside the gene matches. The CDR3 runs 15 residues. Here the CDR3 reads CASSAVGQGTYEQYF. As DNA, the CDR3 is TGTGCCAGCAGTGCTGTAGGACAGGGAACCTACGAGCAGTACTTC.

This clonotype appeared many times. The V call is TRBV7-9, the J call TRBJ2-7; 8 bases line up with TRBD2. Trimming removed 3 bases from V and 4 bases from J; junction bases left unmatched: 5. The CDR3 is 14 amino acids. The germline gives CDR1 SEHNR, CDR2 FQNEAQ (reference sequence). CDR3 DNA sequence: TGTGCCAGCAGCTTGAGGCCTAGCGGGTACGAGCAGTACTTC. Its translation: CASSLRPSGYEQYF.

This clonotype was observed at least ten times. The chain has TRBV5-1 and TRBJ2-1; 11 nucleotides agree with TRBD2. The CDR3 covers 15 residues. V dropped 4 bases and J dropped 10; count of bases not matched to a gene: 10. The germline V gene encodes CDR1 SGHRS and CDR2 YFSETQ. CDR3 sequence reads: CASSPTSGENGEQFF. The CDR3 nucleotides are TGCGCCAGCAGCCCGACTAGCGGGGAAAACGGGGAGCAGTTCTTC. The variable domain in full, with the rest retrieved from reference TRBV5-1 and TRBJ2-1, is KAGVTQTPRYLIKTRGQQVTLSCSPISGHRSVSWYQQTPGQGLQFLFEYFSETQRNKGNFPGRFSGRQFSNSRSEMNVSTLELGDSALYLCASSPTSGENGEQFFGPGTRLTVL.

This clonotype appeared a few times. V and J are TRBV28 and TRBJ2-5; 7 positions match TRBD1. The CDR3 contains 13 residues. The V gene's germline CDR1 is MDHEN and CDR2 SYDVKM. The V segment lost 7 bases and the J segment 6 bases; nucleotides outside the gene matches: 8. The CDR3 coding sequence is TGTGCCAGCACTATGGGAAGGGGGCAGACCCAGTACTTC. Protein product: CASTMGRGQTQYF.

The J gene is TRBJ2-2, the V gene TRBV7-2; possibly TRBD1 for D (7 bases). CDR1 and CDR2 (germline): SGHTA, FQGNSA. CDR3 length: 14 residues. V lost 3 bases and J 7 bases, leaving 12 bases between the germline ends. The CDR3 loop is CASSFQGGGGELFF. CDR3 coding DNA: TGTGCCAGCAGCTTTCAGGGGGGTGGCGGGGAGCTGTTTTTT.

This clonotype has a count of ten or more. The chain combines TRBV29-1 with TRBJ1-1; D is unclear. This CDR3 spans 14 amino acids. The V gene lost 6 bases and the J gene lost 1 base, with 15 bases spanning the gap. Germline V gene sequence: CDR1 SQVTM, CDR2 ANQGSEA. The CDR3 reads CSVKNWGRNTEAFF. Here the CDR3 DNA reads TGCAGCGTCAAAAACTGGGGAAGGAACACTGAAGCTTTCTTT.

This clonotype was seen ten or more times. V and J are TRBV7-8 and TRBJ2-7; D not resolved. Trimming removed 5 bases from V and 0 bases from J, with 14 bases in between. Germline loops: CDR1 SGHVS, CDR2 FQNEAQ. The CDR3 loop spans 15 amino acids. This chain's CDR3 is CASSPLRYRSYEQYF. CDR3 nucleotides: TGTGCCAGCAGCCCCCTCCGGTACCGCTCCTACGAGCAGTACTTC. Full variable domain (outside the CDR3, taken from reference TRBV7-8 and TRBJ2-7): GAGVSQSPRYKVAKRGQDVALRCDPISGHVSLFWYQQALGQGPEFLTYFQNEAQLDKSGLPSDRFFAERPEGSVSTLKIQRTQQEDSAVYLCASSPLRYRSYEQYFGPGTRLTVT.

This clonotype has just a few counts. This chain joins TRBV20-1 and TRBJ2-1, with D perhaps TRBD1 (5 bases). CDR1 DFQATT and CDR2 SNEGSKA come from the germline V gene (reference sequence). This CDR3 spans 17 amino acids. Trimming removed 0 bases at V and 1 base at J, with 16 bases between. This CDR3 is CSARDRRRGTSYNEQFF. CDR3 nucleotides: TGCAGTGCTAGAGATCGAAGAAGGGGTACGTCCTACAATGAGCAGTTCTTC.

This clonotype was seen only a few times. The chain has TRBV5-1 and TRBJ2-2; no clear D. The V gene lost 4 bases and the J gene lost 2 bases, with 12 bases spanning the gap. The CDR3 has 15 residues. Germline CDR1 SGHRS, CDR2 YFSETQ. The CDR3 DNA sequence: TGCGCCAGCAGCCCGGACGCGGCTAACACCGGGGAGCTGTTTTTT. Amino acid sequence: CASSPDAANTGELFF.

The rearrangement joins TRBV20-1 to TRBJ1-5; D perhaps matches TRBD1 (6 bases). The V and J ends lost 2 bases and 5 bases respectively, with 16 bases between them. This CDR3 region has 15 residues. Germline assignment: CDR1 DFQATT and CDR2 SNEGSKA (reference sequence). The CDR3 nucleotides are TGCAGTGCTAGACTCCCTATGAGGGGGGATCAGCCCCAGCATTTT. Translated, it gives CSARLPMRGDQPQHF.

The chain recombines TRBV7-2 with TRBJ2-7, with a weak D call TRBD2 (6 bases). Trimming shortened V by 4 bases and J by 1 base, and 14 bases separated the two germline ends. Germline CDR1 SGHTA, CDR2 FQGNSA. The CDR3 is 15 amino acids. This CDR3 reads CASSYAPGESYEQYF. The CDR3, as DNA: TGTGCCAGCAGCTACGCCCCGGGGGAGTCCTACGAGCAGTACTTC.

This clonotype has just a few counts. CDR3 nucleotides: TGTGCCAGCAGCTTGGCATTATCAGGGGTGAGCACAGATACGCAGTATTTT. It codes for CASSLALSGVSTDTQYF. The rearrangement links TRBV5-5 to TRBJ2-3; TRBD1 might be the D (6 bases). CDR1 is SGHKS and CDR2 is YYEKEE in the germline V gene (reference sequence). The germline V and J ends were trimmed by 0 bases and 0 bases, with 14 bases remaining between them. The length of the CDR3 is 17 residues.

The genes are TRBV6-1 and TRBJ1-2; D possibly corresponds to TRBD1 (5 bases). V lost 2 bases, J lost 9 bases, and 10 bases lay in between. Per germline, CDR1 MNHNS and CDR2 SASEGT. The CDR3 has 12 residues. The CDR3 nucleotides are TGTGCCAGCAGTGAACAGGGATTGAGCTACACCTTC. Translated, it gives CASSEQGLSYTF.

This chain uses TRBV4-2 with TRBJ2-1, with 7 nucleotides matching TRBD2. The CDR3 contains 17 residues. Per the germline V gene, CDR1 is LGHNA and CDR2 is YNFKEQ. The trim removed 4 bases at V and 0 bases at J, leaving 9 bases unmatched. The CDR3 is CASSPDGGSISYNEQFF. The CDR3 region has the DNA TGTGCCAGCAGCCCCGACGGCGGGAGTATCTCCTACAATGAGCAGTTCTTC.

This clonotype was recorded at least ten times. The chain carries TRBV20-1 and TRBJ2-7; 11 bases map to TRBD1. This CDR3 comprises 13 residues. The V and J ends lost 5 bases and 6 bases, in that order; junction bases with no gene match: 6. Germline V gives CDR1 DFQATT, CDR2 SNEGSKA (reference sequence). CDR3 loop: CSAWTGGFGEQYF. In DNA, the CDR3 is TGCAGTGCTTGGACAGGGGGCTTTGGCGAGCAGTACTTC.

This rearrangement joins TRBV5-1 to TRBJ1-2; D unclear. Germline loops: CDR1 SGHRS, CDR2 YFSETQ. The V end was cut by 2 bases, the J end by 7 bases, with 15 bases between. The CDR3 is 14 residues long. CDR3 region: CASSFGGAGLGYTF. Written as DNA, the CDR3 is TGCGCCAGCAGCTTCGGTGGCGCGGGTCTTGGCTACACCTTC.

This rearrangement joins TRBV5-1 to TRBJ2-1, with TRBD2 matching over 9 bases. Per the germline V gene, CDR1 is SGHRS and CDR2 is YFSETQ. CDR3 length: 16 residues. V shed 0 bases, J shed 6 bases, and the junction held 7 bases outside the gene matches. The CDR3 region has the DNA TGCGCCAGCAGCTTGGCCCTACTAGCGGGTCGCAATGAGCAGTTCTTC. Its translation: CASSLALLAGRNEQFF.

This clonotype was found many times. One junction end disagrees with the germline gene, perhaps due to a read error. In DNA form, the CDR3 reads TGCAGCGTTGAACCCACAGCCTACCCCTTC. Its translation: CSVEPTAYPF. The chain has TRBV29-1 and TRBJ2-6; D unclear. The length of the CDR3 is 10 residues. In germline, CDR1 is SQVTM, CDR2 ANQGSEA.